These T cell receptor beta chains were read from a single sample in a study of esophageal squamous cell carcinoma under preoperative chemotherapy. In TCRdb, the PCR reads were re-called with MiXCR into one record per CDR3 protein. The sample has roughly 13,000 distinct CDR3 sequences, approximately 54% seen once. This material was acquired from a patient given preoperative chemotherapy. Source of these receptors: a human donor with esophageal squamous cell carcinoma. The donor label of this sample is uncertain. The CDR3 runs from the conserved cysteine through the conserved F or W. The order of the fields is J gene, V gene, CDR3 length, CDR3 protein.

J: TRBJ2-1; V: TRBV12-3/TRBV12-4; length: 14; CDR3: CASSLAGAHNEQFF
J: TRBJ2-3; V: TRBV12-3/TRBV12-4; length: 14; CDR3: CASVRGGNTDTQYF
J: TRBJ2-1; V: TRBV6-1; length: 12; CDR3: CASSQGSSEQFF
J: TRBJ2-1; V: TRBV6-1; length: 15; CDR3: CASVNPGQGAHEQFF
J: TRBJ2-3; V: TRBV10-1; length: 19; CDR3: CASSESLAVGGGDQDTQYF
J: TRBJ2-4; V: TRBV10-3; length: 13; CDR3: CAISEGQGMLQYF
J: TRBJ2-1; V: TRBV6-1; length: 14; CDR3: CASSDGGIYNEQYF
J: TRBJ2-3; V: TRBV6-8; length: 12; CDR3: CAGGRGQDTQYF
J: TRBJ2-5; V: TRBV11-2; length: 11; CDR3: CASSLPGTQYF
J: TRBJ1-1; V: TRBV6-2/TRBV6-3; length: 14; CDR3: CASLSSGANTEAFF
J: TRBJ1-3; V: TRBV6-1; length: 17; CDR3: CASRPRTGVFAGNTIYF
J: NA; V: TRBV6-1; length: 14; CDR3: CASSETPGSHEQYF
J: TRBJ2-3; V: TRBV7-2; length: 13; CDR3: CASSYVGTDTQYF
J: TRBJ2-4; V: TRBV6-1; length: 16; CDR3: CVSRDLWGSAKNTQYF
J: TRBJ2-1; V: TRBV6-1; length: 17; CDR3: CASSEETSGGVQETQFF
J: NA; V: TRBV6-1; length: 14; CDR3: CASSQAGGTDAQYF
J: TRBJ2-3; V: TRBV6-1; length: 12; CDR3: CASLRAKDTQYF
J: NA; V: TRBV6-4; length: 16; CDR3: CASSDSWLRATDTQYF
J: TRBJ1-6; V: TRBV7-6; length: 14; CDR3: CASSPGDSNSPLHF
J: TRBJ2-3; V: TRBV6-1; length: 16; CDR3: CASRAGGAGWAETQYF
J: NA; V: TRBV6-1; length: 17; CDR3: CASSEALRGGAAGAQYF
J: TRBJ1-1; V: TRBV6-1; length: 13; CDR3: CASRRTSNTEAFF
J: TRBJ2-3; V: TRBV6-1; length: 15; CDR3: CARGVGGWGQETQYF
J: TRBJ2-7; V: TRBV7-2; length: 15; CDR3: CASSWTSGRNYEQYF
J: TRBJ2-3; V: TRBV6-1; length: 14; CDR3: CASSEGWGTEEQYF
J: TRBJ2-7; V: TRBV6-1; length: 14; CDR3: CASSESLAGDEQYF